This T cell receptor beta chain appears in the sequencing data of a study of spatial heterogeneity in lung cancer. Study outcomes and limitations: Tumors with more nonsynonymous mutations had more expanded intratumoral alpha and beta TCRs.

TCRdb processed the 5' RACE reads anew with MiXCR; each CDR3 protein has one entry. The sample includes some 10,000 distinct CDR3 sequences, about 4.6% of them seen just once. This clonotype came up many times. Its antigen is unidentified. This CDR3 region has 13 residues. Germline lookup yields CDR1 GTSNPN and CDR2 SVGIG (reference sequence). Trimming stripped 5 bases from V and 7 bases from J, with 17 bases between. Time point in this sample: sample taken at primary tumor resection. The chain joins TRBV30 to TRBJ1-2; the D is unclear. Specimen: lung tumor tissue, collected at surgery. This receptor was identified in a female donor with early-stage non-small cell lung cancer. The CDR3 DNA reads TGTGCCTGGGACATTCCCCCTTCTTCTGGCTACACCTTC. Protein: CAWDIPPSSGYTF.